This TCR beta chain was sequenced in a study of high-grade serous ovarian cancer treatment subgroups (dated by TCRdb to the early 2020s). Background for the entire study: On average, sequencing produced approximately 15,000 reads and 6,500 to 7,500 unique TCR beta rearrangements for each sample. The study examined TCR beta repertoires in high-grade serous ovarian cancer patients who were grouped under a laparoscopic triage algorithm by complete gross resection or by neoadjuvant chemotherapy response. The cohort comprised 30 or so patients: roughly ten with no residual disease after primary surgery (R0), roughly ten excellent NACT responders, and roughly ten poor NACT responders. One primary tumor sample and two metastatic tumor samples were collected from each patient, for a total of 90 or so samples. What the study reported, not specific to this receptor: Repertoire similarity between tumors of the same patient ranged roughly 0.1 to 0.85, whereas almost no similarity was seen between different patients. The TCR repertoire analyses centered on CDR3, and CDR1 and CDR2 were not analyzed. TCR clonal relatedness was found to be positively correlated with neoantigen level and, by trend, with copy number variation and mutation load derived from whole-genome sequencing. Bulk tumor TCR sequencing lacked spatial information, limiting insight into HGSC tumor complexity and diversity.

On this clone itself: It has no known antigen specificity. No per-base quality is available; no much larger clone lies one base away.

The 75 to 100 tumor samples underwent high-throughput TCR profiling with ImmunoSEQ. As for the authors' bioinformatics: Richness (unique productive sequences), clonality, evenness and relatedness were included as repertoire diversity metrics, and similarity between samples was assessed with the Bhattacharyya coefficient. A sensitivity analysis excluded TCRs with fewer than two reads and gave consistent conclusions. Drawn from immuneACCESS, this table holds only the in-frame rearrangements with V and J called that TCRdb kept. Clones are partly lost; checked studies trace under half to an unresolved V gene and leave the rest unexplained. The V and J calls and clone size come from that table; D and trimming were worked out from the DNA. This sample lists 2,000 to 2,500 clones; more than 65% were detected once. Approximately 9.1% of the sample rests with the top ten. The CDR3 sequence holds 16 residues, the cysteine and phenylalanine included. CDR3 DNA is the only sequence kept; it has 48 bases, read in frame from the first base. The germline V gene gives CDR1 as SGHVS and CDR2 as FQNEAQ. Trimming takes 5 bases from V and 3 bases from J, and the germline ends sit 19 bases apart.

Collection of tumor samples took place before definitive surgery or chemotherapy. The MD Anderson Biospecimen Extraction Resource handled genomic DNA extraction, while the MD Anderson Cancer Genomics Laboratory carried out the TCR sequencing. The sequence was collected from a human donor with high-grade serous ovarian cancer. In this chain, TRBV7-8 is recombined with TRBJ1-2; the D gene cannot be resolved reliably. Source material: tumor tissue. The base sequence is TGTGCCAGCAGCCCGACTCCCTCGGACTCCCACTATGGCTACACCTTC. Its amino acids are CASSPTPSDSHYGYTF.